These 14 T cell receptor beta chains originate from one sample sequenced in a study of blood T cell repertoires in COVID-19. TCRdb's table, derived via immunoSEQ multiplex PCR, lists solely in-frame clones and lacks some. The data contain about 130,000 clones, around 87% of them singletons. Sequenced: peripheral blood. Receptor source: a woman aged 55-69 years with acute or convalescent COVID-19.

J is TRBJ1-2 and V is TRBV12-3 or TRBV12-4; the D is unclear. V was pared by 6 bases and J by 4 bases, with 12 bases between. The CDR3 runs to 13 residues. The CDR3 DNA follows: TGTGCCAGCAGCGACAAGGTATCCTATGGCTACACCTTC. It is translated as CASSDKVSYGYTF.

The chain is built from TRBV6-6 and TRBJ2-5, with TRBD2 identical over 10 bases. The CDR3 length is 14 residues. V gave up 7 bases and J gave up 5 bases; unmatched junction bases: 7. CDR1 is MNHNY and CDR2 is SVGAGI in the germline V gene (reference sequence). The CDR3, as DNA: TGTGCCAGCACCCTAGCGGGAGCGCTGGAGACCCAGTACTTC. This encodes CASTLAGALETQYF.

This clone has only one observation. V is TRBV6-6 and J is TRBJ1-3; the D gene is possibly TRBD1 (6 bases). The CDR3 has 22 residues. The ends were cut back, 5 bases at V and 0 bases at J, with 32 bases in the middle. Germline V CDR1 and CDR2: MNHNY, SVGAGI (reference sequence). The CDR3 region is CASSRRGGAEISSGTSGNTIYF. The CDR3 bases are TGTGCCAGCAGTCGACGGGGGGGGGCTGAGATTTCTAGTGGAACCTCTGGAAACACCATATATTTT.

The CDR3 DNA sequence: TGTGCCAGCAGCCCAGGGTGGTCCGGGGAGCTGTTTTTT. Protein: CASSPGWSGELFF. This chain joins TRBV7-3 and TRBJ2-2; perhaps TRBD1 as D (5 bases). The germline V gene has CDR1 SGHTA and CDR2 FQGTGA. V was pared by 5 bases and J by 6 bases, with 10 bases between. CDR3 length: 13 residues.

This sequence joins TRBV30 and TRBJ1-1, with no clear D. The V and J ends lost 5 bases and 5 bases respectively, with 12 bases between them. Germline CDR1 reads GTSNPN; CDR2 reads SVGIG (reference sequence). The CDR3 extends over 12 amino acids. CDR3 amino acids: CAWETRRTEAFF. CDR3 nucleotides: TGTGCCTGGGAGACGCGGAGGACTGAAGCTTTCTTT.

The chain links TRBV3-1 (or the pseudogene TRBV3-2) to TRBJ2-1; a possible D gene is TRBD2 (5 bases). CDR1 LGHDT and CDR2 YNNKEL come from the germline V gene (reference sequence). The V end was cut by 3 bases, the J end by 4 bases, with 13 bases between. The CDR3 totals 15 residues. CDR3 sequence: CASSQELSGYNEQFF. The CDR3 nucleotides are TGTGCCAGCAGCCAGGAACTGAGCGGATACAATGAGCAGTTCTTC.

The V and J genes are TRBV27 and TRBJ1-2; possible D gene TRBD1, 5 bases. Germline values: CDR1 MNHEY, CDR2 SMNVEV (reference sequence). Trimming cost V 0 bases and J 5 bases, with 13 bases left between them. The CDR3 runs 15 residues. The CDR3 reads CASSLSPRGGYGYTF. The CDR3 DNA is TGTGCCAGCAGTTTATCACCTAGGGGAGGATATGGCTACACCTTC.

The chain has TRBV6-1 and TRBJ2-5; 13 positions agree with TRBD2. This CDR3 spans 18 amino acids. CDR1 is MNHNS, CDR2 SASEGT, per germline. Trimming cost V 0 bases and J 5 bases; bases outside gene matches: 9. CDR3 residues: CASSEAPTSGRFLETQYF. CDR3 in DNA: TGTGCCAGCAGTGAAGCCCCGACTAGCGGGAGGTTTTTGGAGACCCAGTACTTC.

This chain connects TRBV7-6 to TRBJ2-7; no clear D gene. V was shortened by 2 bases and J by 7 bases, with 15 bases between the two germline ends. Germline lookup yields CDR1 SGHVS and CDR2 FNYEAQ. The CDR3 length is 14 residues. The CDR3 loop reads CASSLTPFDSEQYV. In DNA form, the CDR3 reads TGTGCCAGCAGCTTAACCCCTTTCGACTCGGAGCAGTACGTC.

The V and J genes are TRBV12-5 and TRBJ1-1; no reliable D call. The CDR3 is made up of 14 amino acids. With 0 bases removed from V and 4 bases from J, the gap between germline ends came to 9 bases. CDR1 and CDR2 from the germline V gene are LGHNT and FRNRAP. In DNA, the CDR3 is TGTGCTAGTGGTTTGGTACCGGGAGCCACTGAAGCTTTCTTT. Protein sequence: CASGLVPGATEAFF.

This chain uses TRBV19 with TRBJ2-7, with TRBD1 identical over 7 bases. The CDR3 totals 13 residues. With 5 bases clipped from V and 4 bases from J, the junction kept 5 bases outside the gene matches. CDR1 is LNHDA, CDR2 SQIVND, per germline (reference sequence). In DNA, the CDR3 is TGTGCCAGTAGTCACCGGGACAGATACGAGCAGTACTTC. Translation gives CASSHRDRYEQYF.

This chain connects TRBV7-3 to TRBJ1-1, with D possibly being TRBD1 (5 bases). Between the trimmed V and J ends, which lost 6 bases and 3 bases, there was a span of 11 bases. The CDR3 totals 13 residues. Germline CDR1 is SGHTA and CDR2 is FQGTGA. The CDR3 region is CASSSRQYTEAFF. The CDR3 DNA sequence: TGTGCCAGCAGTTCCCGACAGTACACTGAAGCTTTCTTT.

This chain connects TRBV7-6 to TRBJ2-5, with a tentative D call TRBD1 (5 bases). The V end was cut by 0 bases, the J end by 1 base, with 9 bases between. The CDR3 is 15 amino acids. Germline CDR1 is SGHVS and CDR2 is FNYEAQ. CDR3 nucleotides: TGTGCCAGCAGCTTAGCGCCACAGGCCCAAGAGACCCAGTACTTC. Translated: CASSLAPQAQETQYF.

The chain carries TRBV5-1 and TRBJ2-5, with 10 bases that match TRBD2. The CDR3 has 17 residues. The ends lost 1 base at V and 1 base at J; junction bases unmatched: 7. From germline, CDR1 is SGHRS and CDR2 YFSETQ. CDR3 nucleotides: TGCGCCAGCAGCTTGCGATTAGCGGGAGGCGGCCAAGAGACCCAGTACTTC. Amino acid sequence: CASSLRLAGGGQETQYF.